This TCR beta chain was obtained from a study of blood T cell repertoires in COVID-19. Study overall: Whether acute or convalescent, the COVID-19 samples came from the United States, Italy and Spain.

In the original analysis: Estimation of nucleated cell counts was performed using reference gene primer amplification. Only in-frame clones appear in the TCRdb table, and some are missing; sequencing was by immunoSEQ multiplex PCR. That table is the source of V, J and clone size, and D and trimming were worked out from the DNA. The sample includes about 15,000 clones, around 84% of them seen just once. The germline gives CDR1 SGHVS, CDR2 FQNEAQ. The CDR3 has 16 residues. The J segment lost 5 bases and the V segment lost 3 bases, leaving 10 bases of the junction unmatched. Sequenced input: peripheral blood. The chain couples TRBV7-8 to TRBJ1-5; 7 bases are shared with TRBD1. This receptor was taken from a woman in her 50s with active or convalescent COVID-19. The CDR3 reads CASSFNRDSRYQPQHF. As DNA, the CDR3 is TGTGCCAGCAGCTTTAACCGGGACAGCCGGTATCAGCCCCAGCATTTT.